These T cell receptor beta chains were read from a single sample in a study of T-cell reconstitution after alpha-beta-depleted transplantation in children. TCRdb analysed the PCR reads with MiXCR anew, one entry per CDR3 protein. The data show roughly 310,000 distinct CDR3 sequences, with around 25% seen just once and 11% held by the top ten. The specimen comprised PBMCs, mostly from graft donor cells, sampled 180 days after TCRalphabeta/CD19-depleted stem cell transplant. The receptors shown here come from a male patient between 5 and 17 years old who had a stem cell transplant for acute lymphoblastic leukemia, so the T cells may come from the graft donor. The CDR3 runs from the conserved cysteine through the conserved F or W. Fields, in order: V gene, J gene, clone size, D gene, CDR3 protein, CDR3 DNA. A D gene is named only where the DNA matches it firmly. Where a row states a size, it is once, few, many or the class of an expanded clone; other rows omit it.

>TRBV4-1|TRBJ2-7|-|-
CASSQVAGSGYEQYF
TGCGCCAGCAGCCAAGTGGCGGGATCGGGCTACGAGCAGTACTTC
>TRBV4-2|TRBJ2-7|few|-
CASSQTGGSYEQYF
TGTGCCAGCAGCCAAACAGGCGGCTCCTACGAGCAGTACTTC
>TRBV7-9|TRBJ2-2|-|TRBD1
CASTTFDRDLNTGELFF
TGTGCCAGCACAACCTTCGACAGGGACCTTAACACCGGGGAGCTGTTTTTT
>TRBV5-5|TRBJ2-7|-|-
CASSLNRASYEQYF
TGTGCCAGCAGCTTGAACAGGGCCTCCTACGAGCAGTACTTC
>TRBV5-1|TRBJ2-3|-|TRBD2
CASRFEGRADTQYF
TGCGCCAGCAGGTTCGAGGGGAGGGCAGATACGCAGTATTTT
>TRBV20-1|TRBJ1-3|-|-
CSAHDSGNTIYF
TGCAGTGCACACGACTCTGGAAACACCATATATTTT
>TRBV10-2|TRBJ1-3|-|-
CASSDTMSSGNTIYF
TGCGCCAGCTCCGATACCATGTCCTCTGGAAACACCATATATTTT
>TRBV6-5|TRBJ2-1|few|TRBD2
CASSYSAGGGQHEQFF
TGTGCCAGCAGTTACTCAGCGGGAGGGGGGCAACATGAGCAGTTCTTC
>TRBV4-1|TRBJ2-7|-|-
CASSQDGRVEFYEQYF
TGCGCCAGCAGCCAAGATGGCAGGGTTGAATTCTACGAGCAGTACTTC
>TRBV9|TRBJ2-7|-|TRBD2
CASSVEAGEGEQYF
TGTGCCAGCAGCGTAGAAGCGGGAGAAGGCGAGCAGTACTTC
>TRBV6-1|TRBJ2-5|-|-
CASSPIYVETQYF
TGTGCCAGCAGTCCTATCTATGTGGAGACCCAGTACTTC
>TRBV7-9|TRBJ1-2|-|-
CASTTGGVVYGYTF
TGTGCCAGCACCACGGGGGGGGTAGTCTATGGCTACACCTTC